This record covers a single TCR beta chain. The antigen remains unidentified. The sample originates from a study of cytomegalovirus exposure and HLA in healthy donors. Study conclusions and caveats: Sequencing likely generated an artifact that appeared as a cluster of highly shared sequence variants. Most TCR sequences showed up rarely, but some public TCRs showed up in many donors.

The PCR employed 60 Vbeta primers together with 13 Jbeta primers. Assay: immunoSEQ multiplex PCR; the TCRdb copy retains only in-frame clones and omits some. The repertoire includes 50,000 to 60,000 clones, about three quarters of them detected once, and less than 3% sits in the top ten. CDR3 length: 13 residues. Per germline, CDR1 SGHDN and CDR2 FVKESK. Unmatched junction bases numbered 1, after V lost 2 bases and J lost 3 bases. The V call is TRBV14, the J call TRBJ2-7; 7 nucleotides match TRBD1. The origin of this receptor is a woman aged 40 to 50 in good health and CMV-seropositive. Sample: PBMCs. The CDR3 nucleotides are TGTGCCAGCAGCCAACCAGGGGGCTACGAGCAGTACTTC. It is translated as CASSQPGGYEQYF. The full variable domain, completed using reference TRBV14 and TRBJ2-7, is EAGVTQFPSHSVIEKGQTVTLRCDPISGHDNLYWYRRVMGKEIKFLLHFVKESKQDESGMPNNRFLAERTGGTYSTLKVQPAELEDSGVYFCASSQPGGYEQYFGPGTRLTVT.